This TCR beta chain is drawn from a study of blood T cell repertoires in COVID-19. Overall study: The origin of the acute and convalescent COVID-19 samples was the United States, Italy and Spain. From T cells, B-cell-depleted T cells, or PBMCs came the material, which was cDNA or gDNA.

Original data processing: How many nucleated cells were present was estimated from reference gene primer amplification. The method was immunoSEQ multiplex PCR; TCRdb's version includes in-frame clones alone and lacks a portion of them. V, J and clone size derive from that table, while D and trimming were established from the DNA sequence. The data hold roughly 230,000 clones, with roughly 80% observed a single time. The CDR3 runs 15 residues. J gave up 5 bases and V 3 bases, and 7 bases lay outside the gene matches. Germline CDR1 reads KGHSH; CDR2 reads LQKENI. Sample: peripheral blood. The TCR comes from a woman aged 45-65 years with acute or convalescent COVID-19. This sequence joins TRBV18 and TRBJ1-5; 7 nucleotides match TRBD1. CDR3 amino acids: CASSPSRQGHQPQHF. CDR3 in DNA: TGTGCCAGCTCACCCTCCCGACAGGGACATCAGCCCCAGCATTTT.